This note documents a single T cell receptor (beta chain) sequence. Antigen specificity is unknown. At one end, the junction sequence differs from germline, possibly due to a read error. Germline V lookup: CDR1 SGHRS, CDR2 YFSETQ. The CDR3 totals 15 residues. Alongside a J-beta primer mix, a sample-barcoded 5' primer served in a second PCR lasting roughly 7 to 12 cycles. Every single cDNA molecule received a tag from a template-switch adaptor with 12 random nucleotides. TCRdb redid the calling of the 5' RACE reads with MiXCR, one entry per CDR3 protein. The repertoire has 750,000 to 1,000,000 distinct CDR3 sequences, 25% to 30% of them found once; the top ten carry roughly 10%. The sample originates from a study of blood T cells in healthy people across ages. Whole-study results and caveats: Older age coincided with a roughly linear decline in TCR beta diversity per million T cells.

The same specimen was also included in a second study, on T cells of mothers and their children. That investigation notes: With unrelated pairs as the comparison, related mother-child pairs had a slightly higher overlap that was not significant. Persistent microchimeric T cell clones were not found at ~100 per million sensitivity.

The source material was blood. The rearrangement uses TRBV5-1 and TRBJ2-5; TRBD1 aligns across 9 bases. The sequence came from a woman aged 40 to 49 in good health. The CDR3 DNA sequence: TGCGCCAGCAGCTTACAGGGGGCAAAACAAGAGACCCAGTGCTTC. Amino acids: CASSLQGAKQETQCF.